Each of the 29 T cell receptor beta chains below was sequenced from the same sample in a study of CD8 T cells in ankylosing spondylitis. Study-wide results and caveats: Apparently characteristic of ankylosing spondylitis blood was a TCR beta motif (about eight highly homologous variants).

No cognate antigen is known for these TCRs. TCRdb ran MiXCR on the 5' RACE reads and lists one entry per CDR3 protein. Counted here are about 700,000 distinct CDR3 sequences, 19% occurring once; the ten biggest clones make up under 20%. Sequenced input: blood, either unsorted or a sorted T cell fraction (not recorded which). Every receptor here comes from a male donor with ankylosing spondylitis.

V is TRBV5-1 and J is TRBJ2-2, with D unclear. Trimming took 1 base from V and 5 from J, leaving 9 bases between them. This CDR3 is built from 14 residues. Per germline, CDR1 SGHRS and CDR2 YFSETQ. The CDR3 nucleotides are TGCGCCAGCAGCTTGACCAAGGAAACCGGGGAGCTGTTTTTT. It is translated as CASSLTKETGELFF.

The J gene is TRBJ2-3, the V gene TRBV28, with D hard to call. The length of the CDR3 is 14 residues. The germline V gene encodes CDR1 MDHEN and CDR2 SYDVKM. The V end lost 5 bases, the J end lost 2 bases, and 11 bases lay between the germline ends. CDR3 loop: CASSRTGITDTQYF. The CDR3 DNA reads TGTGCCAGCAGTCGAACCGGAATCACAGATACGCAGTATTTT.

This clonotype was counted only a few times. The chain links TRBV3-1 to TRBJ2-3, with a weak D call TRBD1 (5 bases). Trimming removed 3 bases at V and 0 bases at J, with 10 bases between. This CDR3 is built from 15 residues. Germline V CDR1 and CDR2: LGHDT, YNNKEL (reference sequence). The CDR3 DNA follows: TGTGCCAGCAGCCACAGGGCATCTAGCACAGATACGCAGTATTTT. Its translation is CASSHRASSTDTQYF.

This clonotype was seen ten or more times. This chain joins TRBV2 and TRBJ2-7; D may be TRBD2 (5 bases). Trimming cost V 8 bases and J 2 bases, with 13 bases left between them. This CDR3 has 13 amino acids. Germline CDR1 is SNHLY and CDR2 is FYNNEI. The CDR3 nucleotides read TGTGCCAGCTCCCTCCAGACTACCTACGAGCAGTACTTC. Its protein is CASSLQTTYEQYF.

This clonotype was recorded a few times. The chain employs TRBV27 and TRBJ1-1; weak D call: TRBD1 (5 bases). The CDR3 has 14 amino acids. V lost 6 bases to trimming and J lost 0 bases, with 11 bases between them. Germline V gene lookup returns CDR1 MNHEY and CDR2 SMNVEV (reference sequence). The chain's CDR3 is CASRPGRLNTEAFF. The CDR3 DNA reads TGTGCCAGCAGACCGGGACGGTTGAACACTGAAGCTTTCTTT.

This clonotype appeared a few times. The V and J genes are TRBV2 and TRBJ1-1; D is unresolved. This CDR3 is 14 amino acids long. From germline, CDR1 is SNHLY and CDR2 FYNNEI. V shed 1 base and J shed 0 bases, with 6 bases lying between them. The CDR3 coding sequence is TGTGCCAGCAGTGAAGGGGGTTTGAACACTGAAGCTTTCTTT. This gives the protein CASSEGGLNTEAFF.

This clonotype was seen more than once but under ten times. The chain is built from TRBV27 and TRBJ2-4, with 8 bases identical to TRBD1. Trimming removed 6 bases from V and 9 bases from J; junction bases left unmatched: 7. The CDR3 sequence is 13 residues long. CDR1 is MNHEY, CDR2 SMNVEV, per germline (reference sequence). The CDR3 reads CASSPGGGGIQYF. The CDR3 region has the DNA TGTGCCAGCAGCCCAGGGGGCGGCGGCATTCAGTACTTC.

This clonotype was found many times. The chain has TRBV29-1 and TRBJ2-3, with D hard to call. Looked up from germline, CDR1 is SQVTM and CDR2 is ANQGSEA. Trimming took 3 bases from V and 0 from J, leaving 10 bases between them. This CDR3 contains 14 residues. Written as DNA, the CDR3 is TGCAGCGTTGATGGAGCAGAAAGCACAGATACGCAGTATTTT. It is translated as CSVDGAESTDTQYF.

This rearrangement joins TRBV6-1 to TRBJ2-7; D perhaps matches TRBD1 (7 bases). Germline CDR1 MNHNS, CDR2 SASEGT. The V and J ends lost 6 bases and 6 bases respectively, with 21 bases between them. The length of the CDR3 is 15 residues. CDR3 loop: CASRPQGGPPSEQYF. In DNA, the CDR3 is TGTGCCAGCAGACCCCAGGGGGGACCCCCCTCCGAGCAGTACTTC.

This clonotype was picked up a small number of times. CDR3 loop: CATEPAEGAQAQPQHF. CDR3 nucleotides: TGTGCCACCGAACCCGCCGAAGGGGCACAGGCGCAGCCCCAGCATTTT. The chain carries TRBV6-1 and TRBJ1-5; possibly TRBD1 for D (5 bases). The CDR3 covers 16 residues. The germline gives CDR1 MNHNS, CDR2 SASEGT. V lost 10 bases and J lost 7, with 26 bases in between.

This clonotype turned up a few times. V usage is TRBV11-1 and J usage is TRBJ2-3, with 11 positions matching TRBD2. Germline loops: CDR1 SGHAT, CDR2 FQDESV (reference sequence). The CDR3 runs 16 residues. V shed 5 bases and J 4 bases; nucleotides not matched to a gene: 8. The CDR3 nucleotides read TGTGCCAGCAGCCCCTCTAGCGGGGGGTTCGCAGATACGCAGTATTTT. It codes for CASSPSSGGFADTQYF.

V is TRBV20-1 and J is TRBJ2-4, with TRBD1 matching over 8 bases. Germline assignment: CDR1 DFQATT and CDR2 SNEGSKA (reference sequence). CDR3 length: 14 residues. With 1 base clipped from V and 7 bases from J, the junction kept 6 bases outside the gene matches. The CDR3 spells CSARASTGENIQYF. The CDR3 coding sequence is TGCAGTGCTAGAGCCTCGACAGGGGAGAACATTCAGTACTTC.

This clonotype was seen a few times. The gene calls are TRBV18 and TRBJ1-1; TRBD1 matches at 8 bases. The germline CDR1 and CDR2 sequences are KGHSH and LQKENI. V lost 1 base to trimming and J lost 7 bases; unmatched junction nucleotides: 2. The length of the CDR3 is 13 residues. The CDR3 is CASSPRGQVEAFF. The CDR3 nucleotides are TGTGCCAGCTCACCACGGGGACAGGTTGAAGCTTTCTTT.

This clonotype showed up just once. The chain has TRBV6-1 and TRBJ2-1; 8 bases match TRBD1. CDR3 size: 15 residues. The V and J ends lost 11 bases and 4 bases, in that order; junction bases with no gene match: 13. The germline CDR1 and CDR2 sequences are MNHNS and SASEGT. The CDR3 DNA reads as TGTGCCTCGCTTCGGACAGGGCTGGGGTACAATGAGCAGTTCTTC. This encodes CASLRTGLGYNEQFF.

The chain has TRBV7-8 and TRBJ2-1, with D unresolved. V lost 1 base to trimming and J lost 4 bases, with 17 bases between them. Germline lookup yields CDR1 SGHVS and CDR2 FQNEAQ. This CDR3 contains 17 residues. The CDR3 here is CASSLEVMGNGYNEQFF. The CDR3 DNA follows: TGTGCCAGCAGCTTAGAAGTAATGGGAAACGGATACAATGAGCAGTTCTTC.

This chain links TRBV28 with TRBJ2-5, with D tentatively TRBD2 (6 bases). Germline V lookup: CDR1 MDHEN, CDR2 SYDVKM. The CDR3 is 13 residues long. V was trimmed by 6 bases and J by 2 bases, leaving 10 bases between them. CDR3 loop: CASRLADQETQYF. The CDR3 nucleotides are TGTGCCAGCAGACTAGCAGATCAAGAGACCCAGTACTTC.

This clonotype was observed a handful of times. This CDR3 is CATSDPSGGNTGELFF. As DNA, the CDR3 is TGTGCCACCAGTGACCCTAGCGGGGGTAACACCGGGGAGCTGTTTTTT. This chain uses TRBV24-1 with TRBJ2-2, with 10 bases matching TRBD2. The CDR3 is 16 residues long. V gave up 4 bases and J gave up 2 bases; unmatched junction bases: 3. The V gene's germline CDR1 is KGHDR and CDR2 SFDVKD.

This clonotype has only a few counts. The CDR3 nucleotides are TGTGCCAGCATTTGGACAGGGGGGCACAATGAGCAGTTCTTC. Translation: CASIWTGGHNEQFF. The chain uses TRBV12-3 or TRBV12-4 and TRBJ2-1, with TRBD1 matching 10 bases. V gave up 7 bases and J gave up 5 bases; unmatched junction bases: 5. The CDR3 is made up of 14 amino acids.

This clonotype was seen at least ten times. The V call is TRBV7-8, the J call TRBJ2-1; 9 positions match TRBD2. Trimming removed 4 bases from V and 5 bases from J; junction bases left unmatched: 18. The CDR3 contains 19 residues. The germline gives CDR1 SGHVS, CDR2 FQNEAQ. For the CDR3, the DNA is TGTGCCAGCAGCTCGATCCCTCAGGGTAGCGGGAGTAACCACAATGAGCAGTTCTTC. Its translation is CASSSIPQGSGSNHNEQFF. Based on the CDR3 plus reference TRBV7-8 and TRBJ2-1, the full variable domain is GAGVSQSPRYKVAKRGQDVALRCDPISGHVSLFWYQQALGQGPEFLTYFQNEAQLDKSGLPSDRFFAERPEGSVSTLKIQRTQQEDSAVYLCASSSIPQGSGSNHNEQFFGPGTRLTVL.

This clonotype was detected a few times. J is TRBJ1-1 and V is TRBV28, with 9 bases that match TRBD1. The CDR3 sequence is 18 residues long. After removal of 11 bases from V and 0 bases from J, the junction contained 19 bases not matched to a gene. Germline V gene data show CDR1 as MDHEN and CDR2 as SYDVKM. The CDR3 reads CACLRTGVEPPMNTEAFF. CDR3 DNA sequence: TGTGCCTGCCTGAGGACAGGGGTTGAGCCCCCCATGAACACTGAAGCTTTCTTT.

This clonotype was observed a few times. V gene TRBV24-1 combines with J gene TRBJ2-7; D call uncertain. Germline V gives CDR1 KGHDR, CDR2 SFDVKD. This CDR3 comprises 14 residues. V was cut by 3 bases and J by 0 bases, with 8 bases left in between. This CDR3 reads CATSDRANSYEQYF. CDR3 DNA: TGTGCCACCAGTGATCGGGCCAACTCCTACGAGCAGTACTTC.

This clonotype was recorded a few times. The rearrangement joins TRBV7-9 to TRBJ1-1, with D unresolved. Trimming left V 5 bases short and J 4 bases short, with 20 bases between. From germline, CDR1 is SEHNR and CDR2 FQNEAQ (reference sequence). The CDR3 loop spans 16 amino acids. CDR3 residues: CASSHRRDPLGTEAFF. The CDR3 bases are TGTGCCAGCAGCCATCGCCGGGATCCCTTGGGCACTGAAGCTTTCTTT.

The chain recombines TRBV7-8 with TRBJ2-5; D may be TRBD1 (6 bases). The CDR3 contains 14 residues. In germline, CDR1 is SGHVS, CDR2 FQNEAQ. The V gene lost 5 bases and the J gene lost 10 bases, with 20 bases spanning the gap. The CDR3 DNA sequence: TGTGCCAGCAGCGAACGTGAGGGGCGAGGGGGCCAGTACTTC. This translates into CASSEREGRGGQYF. Complete variable domain (other parts from reference TRBV7-8 and TRBJ2-5): GAGVSQSPRYKVAKRGQDVALRCDPISGHVSLFWYQQALGQGPEFLTYFQNEAQLDKSGLPSDRFFAERPEGSVSTLKIQRTQQEDSAVYLCASSEREGRGGQYFGPGTRLLVL.

The chain is built from TRBV5-1 and TRBJ2-4, with 7 bases matching TRBD2. The length of the CDR3 is 13 residues. Germline loops: CDR1 SGHRS, CDR2 YFSETQ. Germline trimming cut 9 bases from V and 6 bases from J; bases unmatched to any gene: 9. The CDR3 region is CATSPGGGNIQYF. CDR3 bases: TGCGCCACCTCCCCGGGGGGTGGAAACATTCAGTACTTC.

V and J are TRBV5-1 and TRBJ2-3; 12 bases are shared with TRBD2. Germline CDR1 SGHRS, CDR2 YFSETQ. The ends lost 4 bases at V and 5 bases at J; junction bases unmatched: 14. This CDR3 comprises 18 residues. CDR3 DNA sequence: TGCGCCAGCAGCCCTCGGACTAGCGGGGTCCCCGCGTTAGATACGCAGTATTTT. Its translation: CASSPRTSGVPALDTQYF.

The chain uses TRBV7-2 and TRBJ1-3, with a tentative D call TRBD1 (6 bases). The CDR3 sequence is 16 residues long. V was trimmed by 1 base and J by 3 bases, leaving 13 bases between them. CDR1 and CDR2 (germline): SGHTA, FQGNSA. As DNA, the CDR3 is TGTGCCAGCAGCTTAGATGTACAGGGTCATGGAAACACCATATATTTT. This encodes CASSLDVQGHGNTIYF.

V and J are TRBV5-1 and TRBJ2-5, with 8 bases lining up with TRBD1. J gave up 1 base and V 5 bases, and 7 bases lay outside the gene matches. Germline V gene sequence: CDR1 SGHRS, CDR2 YFSETQ. The CDR3 runs 15 residues. CDR3 nucleotide sequence: TGCGCCAGCAGATTCCCCAGGGGGCCCCAAGAGACCCAGTACTTC. This encodes CASRFPRGPQETQYF. Using reference TRBV5-1 and TRBJ2-5 for the parts outside the CDR3, the full variable domain is KAGVTQTPRYLIKTRGQQVTLSCSPISGHRSVSWYQQTPGQGLQFLFEYFSETQRNKGNFPGRFSGRQFSNSRSEMNVSTLELGDSALYLCASRFPRGPQETQYFGPGTRLLVL.

This clonotype came up a few times. CDR3 sequence: CASSQGGASAYEQYF. The CDR3 DNA follows: TGTGCCAGCAGCCAAGGGGGGGCTAGCGCCTACGAGCAGTACTTC. The chain has TRBV13 and TRBJ2-7, with D perhaps TRBD2 (7 bases). V lost 5 bases and J 2 bases, leaving 16 bases between the germline ends. This CDR3 contains 15 residues. CDR1 is PRHDT, CDR2 FYEKMQ, per germline (reference sequence). Full variable domain (outside the CDR3, taken from reference TRBV13 and TRBJ2-7): AAGVIQSPRHLIKEKRETATLKCYPIPRHDTVYWYQQGPGQDPQFLISFYEKMQSDKGSIPDRFSAQQFSDYHSELNMSSLELGDSALYFCASSQGGASAYEQYFGPGTRLTVT.

The gene calls are TRBV12-3 or TRBV12-4 and TRBJ2-2, with D tentatively TRBD2 (6 bases). This CDR3 is 13 amino acids long. Trimming removed 5 bases at V and 6 bases at J, with 10 bases between. The CDR3 DNA sequence: TGTGCCAGCAGTCCCGGAGGGGCCGGGGAGCTGTTTTTT. It encodes CASSPGGAGELFF.